The sequence of this T cell receptor beta chain was determined in a study of response to subunit inactivated influenza vaccine (dated by TCRdb to 2016 to 2018). About the study as a whole: Deep quantitative profiling of the T cell receptor repertoire was used in the study to follow responses to a trivalent subunit inactivated influenza vaccine.

Broad study findings and their caveats: The authors suggested that each seasonal influenza vaccination may recruit only a limited number of new T cells.

Concerning this clonotype: No antigen is known for it. No base quality information exists; no much larger clone differs at one position.

The receptor library was made with RT-PCR. Sequencer: Illumina HiSeq 2500. TCRdb took the public reads, trimmed them with fastp at Q25, ran MiXCR for clone calling and kept in-frame beta chains. One record per CDR3 amino acid sequence lists the most common genes and DNA. This sample is represented by some 500,000 distinct CDR3 sequences; around 25% of them were singletons. Approximately 2% of the sample is taken by the ten largest. The germline V gene (reference sequence) gives CDR1 as DFQATT and CDR2 as SNEGSKA. The CDR3 spans 10 residues, from the cysteine through the phenylalanine. Only the CDR3 region is kept as DNA, spanning 30 bases read in frame from base 1. Deletion took 6 bases off V and 5 bases off J, with a span of 7 bases between the germline ends.

The V and J genes are TRBV20-1 and TRBJ2-5; the D gene is not confidently resolved. The source of this sequence is a man aged 45-65 years who received an inactivated influenza vaccine. Donor details come from another sample of the same person, matched by shared clones. The sample here was CD4+ T cells sorted from PBMCs, taken more than 4 days after vaccination. The CDR3 region reads CSAPVETQYF. The sequenced DNA: TGCAGTGCGCCCGTGGAGACCCAGTACTTC.